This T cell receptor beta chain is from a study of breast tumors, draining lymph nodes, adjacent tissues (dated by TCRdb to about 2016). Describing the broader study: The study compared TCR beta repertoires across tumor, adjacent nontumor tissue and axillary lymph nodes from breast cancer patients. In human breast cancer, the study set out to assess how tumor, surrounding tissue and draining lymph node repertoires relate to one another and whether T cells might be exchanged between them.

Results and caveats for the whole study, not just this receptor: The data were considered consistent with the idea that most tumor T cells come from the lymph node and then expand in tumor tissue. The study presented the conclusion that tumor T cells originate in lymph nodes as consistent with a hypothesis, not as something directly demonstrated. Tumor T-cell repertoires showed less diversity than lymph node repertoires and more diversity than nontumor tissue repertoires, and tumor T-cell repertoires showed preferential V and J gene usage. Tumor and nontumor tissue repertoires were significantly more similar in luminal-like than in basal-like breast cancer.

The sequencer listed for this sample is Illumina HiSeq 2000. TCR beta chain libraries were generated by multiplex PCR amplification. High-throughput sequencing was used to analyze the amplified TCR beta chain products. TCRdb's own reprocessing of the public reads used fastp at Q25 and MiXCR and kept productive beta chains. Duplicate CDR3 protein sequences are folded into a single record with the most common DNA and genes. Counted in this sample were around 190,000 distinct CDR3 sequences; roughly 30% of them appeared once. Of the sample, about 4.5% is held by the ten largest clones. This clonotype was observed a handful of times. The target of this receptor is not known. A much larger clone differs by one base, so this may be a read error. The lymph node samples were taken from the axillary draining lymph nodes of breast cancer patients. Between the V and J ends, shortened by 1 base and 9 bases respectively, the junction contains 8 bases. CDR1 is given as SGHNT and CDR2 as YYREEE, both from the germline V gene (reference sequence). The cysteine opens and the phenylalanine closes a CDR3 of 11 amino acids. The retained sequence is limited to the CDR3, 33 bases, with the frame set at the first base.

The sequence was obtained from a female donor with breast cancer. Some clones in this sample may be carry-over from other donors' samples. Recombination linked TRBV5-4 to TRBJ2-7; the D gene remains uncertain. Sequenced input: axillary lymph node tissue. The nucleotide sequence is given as TGTGCCAGCAGCTTGAACACCGCGCAGTACTTC. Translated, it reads CASSLNTAQYF.